This T cell receptor beta chain comes out of a study of T cells in tuberculosis. Study-level points and caveats: Smaller alpha distances in active tuberculosis partly reflected shorter CDR3-alpha lengths.

Comments on this clone: Antigen unknown.

Sequencing was performed with immunoSEQ multiplex PCR; in TCRdb, only in-frame clones are kept and a portion is missing. The sample comprises tens of thousands of clones, just under 97% of which are singletons, and 2.4% rests with the top ten. The CDR3 is 20 residues long. The J segment lost 0 bases and the V segment lost 6 bases, leaving 17 bases of the junction unmatched. Germline CDR1 is MNHEY and CDR2 is SMNVEV (reference sequence). Unsorted cryopreserved PBMC were sequenced, averaging around 100,000 T cells per clinical donor. Sequencing used PBMCs. The receptor was isolated from a donor aged 5 to 30 with latent tuberculosis or without tuberculosis infection. This rearrangement joins TRBV27 to TRBJ2-6, with 7 nucleotides matching TRBD1. CDR3 amino acids: CASRLISLDRSYSGANVLTF. The DNA for the CDR3 is TGTGCCAGCAGACTCATTTCACTGGACAGGAGCTACTCTGGGGCCAACGTCCTGACTTTC.